The 24 T cell receptor beta chains listed next were all sequenced from one sample in a study of blood T cell repertoires in COVID-19. The protocol was immunoSEQ multiplex PCR, while the TCRdb copy is restricted to in-frame clones and leaves out a portion. The sample holds 200,000 to 250,000 clones, around 89% seen once. The sequencing input was PBMCs or T cells enriched from blood (not recorded which). The receptor set was obtained from a woman in her 30s who had recovered from COVID-19.

The J gene is TRBJ2-5, the V gene TRBV5-1; D might be TRBD2 (6 bases). With 1 base removed from V and 7 bases from J, the gap between germline ends came to 20 bases. This CDR3 comprises 16 residues. CDR1 is SGHRS, CDR2 YFSETQ, per germline. CDR3 DNA sequence: TGCGCCAGCAGCTTGATTTACCCGGGACTGACGAGGACCCAGTACTTC. Translation: CASSLIYPGLTRTQYF.

For the CDR3, the DNA is TGTGCCAGCAGGCTGGACAAGAACACCGGGGAGCTGTTTTTT. It is translated as CASRLDKNTGELFF. This chain connects TRBV2 to TRBJ2-2, with TRBD1 as a possible D gene (5 bases). This CDR3 is built from 14 residues. Between the trimmed V and J ends, which lost 6 bases and 1 base, there was a span of 9 bases. Germline loops: CDR1 SNHLY, CDR2 FYNNEI.

The CDR3 DNA reads as TGTGCCAGCAGTTTCGGGGACAGGGGGCCCTATGGCTACACCTTC. Amino acid sequence: CASSFGDRGPYGYTF. This chain connects TRBV28 to TRBJ1-2; 12 bases are a match to TRBD1. Germline CDR1 reads MDHEN; CDR2 reads SYDVKM. After removal of 3 bases from V and 4 bases from J, the junction contained 3 bases not matched to a gene. The CDR3 spans 15 residues.

In regard to this clone: Germline and junction disagree at one end, which may indicate a read error. The chain couples TRBV7-7 to TRBJ2-7; unclear D gene. Germline lookup yields CDR1 SSHAT and CDR2 FNYEAQ (reference sequence). There are 14 residues in the CDR3. The CDR3 loop is CASSLDRNSYEQYF. CDR3 bases: TGTGCTAGCAGCTTAGATAGGAACAGCTACGAGCAGTACTTC.

The rearrangement links TRBV29-1 to TRBJ2-1; 9 positions agree with TRBD1. The CDR3 sequence is 14 residues long. Germline loops: CDR1 SQVTM, CDR2 ANQGSEA. Trimming took 6 bases from V and 6 from J; bases not matched to a gene: 9. CDR3 nucleotide sequence: TGCAGCGTCAGACAGGGGGAAATTAGCAATGAGCAGTTCTTC. Residues: CSVRQGEISNEQFF.

This sequence joins TRBV19 and TRBJ2-1; TRBD1 matches 7 bases. After removal of 5 bases from V and 7 bases from J, the junction contained 2 bases not matched to a gene. The CDR3 has 12 amino acids. Germline loops: CDR1 LNHDA, CDR2 SQIVND (reference sequence). CDR3 in DNA: TGTGCCAGTAGTCACAGGGGTAATGAGCAGTTCTTC. Encoded protein: CASSHRGNEQFF.

The rearrangement links TRBV28 to TRBJ2-7, with D possibly being TRBD1 (7 bases). CDR3 length: 16 residues. Germline loops: CDR1 MDHEN, CDR2 SYDVKM. V was cut by 8 bases and J by 1 base, with 21 bases left in between. CDR3 bases: TGTGCCAGCCCTATCCCCGCGGCAGGGGGGTCCTACGAGCAGTACTTC. This sequence encodes CASPIPAAGGSYEQYF.

The CDR3 DNA reads TGTGCCAGCAGTCCCCCGGGAGAACAGCGGGGAGATACGCAGTATTTT. It specifies CASSPPGEQRGDTQYF. The rearrangement links TRBV28 to TRBJ2-3; 7 bases line up with TRBD2. CDR3 length: 16 residues. Trimming cost V 5 bases and J 5 bases; bases outside gene matches: 13. CDR1 and CDR2 (germline): MDHEN, SYDVKM.

This clone was seen a few times. The chain uses TRBV4-3 and TRBJ1-3; possible D gene TRBD1, 6 bases. The CDR3 is made up of 17 amino acids. The germline CDR1 and CDR2 sequences are LGHNA and YSLEER. Trimming left V 2 bases short and J 0 bases short, with 14 bases between. The CDR3 spells CASSQNARGNSGNTIYF. CDR3 coding DNA: TGCGCCAGCAGCCAAAACGCGAGGGGGAACTCTGGAAACACCATATATTTT.

CDR3 loop: CATRGGAENTEAFF. CDR3 nucleotides: TGTGCCACCAGGGGGGGGGCAGAGAACACTGAAGCTTTCTTT. V gene TRBV24-1 combines with J gene TRBJ1-1; possible D gene TRBD1, 6 bases. Germline CDR1 and CDR2: KGHDR and SFDVKD. The length of the CDR3 is 14 residues. Trimming removed 7 bases at V and 1 base at J, with 12 bases between.

The V call is TRBV27, the J call TRBJ1-1; D is ambiguous. The CDR3 extends over 14 amino acids. Germline CDR1 reads MNHEY; CDR2 reads SMNVEV (reference sequence). Deletions cut 1 base from V and 3 bases from J, with 9 bases between. The CDR3 nucleotides are TGTGCCAGCAGTTTATTGGCAGGCGACACTGAAGCTTTCTTT. This sequence encodes CASSLLAGDTEAFF.

V gene TRBV24-1 combines with J gene TRBJ1-2, with a weak D call TRBD1 (5 bases). Germline V gene data show CDR1 as KGHDR and CDR2 as SFDVKD. CDR3 length: 13 amino acids. The V end was cut by 0 bases, the J end by 7 bases, with 8 bases between. CDR3 nucleotides: TGTGCCACCAGTGATTTGCAGGGCCGTGGCTACACCTTC. Encoded protein: CATSDLQGRGYTF.

This clone showed up just a few times. This chain connects TRBV5-4 to TRBJ2-3, with D possibly matching TRBD2 (6 bases). Trimming took off 4 bases at V and 12 bases at J, with 27 bases between the two ends. The CDR3 contains 16 residues. Germline-derived CDR1 and CDR2 are SGHNT and YYREEE (reference sequence). The CDR3 loop is CASSDLDKGLILGQYF. For the CDR3, the DNA is TGTGCCAGCAGCGATTTGGACAAGGGACTCATCCTGGGACAGTATTTT.

The chain is built from TRBV28 and TRBJ1-2, with a weak D call TRBD1 (5 bases). This CDR3 has 14 amino acids. CDR1 is MDHEN and CDR2 is SYDVKM in the germline V gene. V was cut by 2 bases and J by 4 bases, with 11 bases left in between. Here the CDR3 reads CASSLQAGGYGYTF. The CDR3 DNA reads as TGTGCCAGCAGTTTACAGGCCGGGGGCTATGGCTACACCTTC.

As concerns this clone: In this CDR3 the conserved last residue, phenylalanine or tryptophan, is missing, so a read error is likely. The limits of the CDR3 on the DNA are not certain, so only TCRdb's listed CDR3 is given. The chain links TRBV3-1 (or the pseudogene TRBV3-2) to TRBJ1-1; TRBD1 was called by the table and not checked on the DNA. Germline V gene sequence: CDR1 LGHDT, CDR2 YNNKEL (reference sequence). The CDR3 contains 11 residues when both ends are counted. The CDR3 loop reads CASSQETHAGI.

J is TRBJ1-6 and V is TRBV2; D unclear. V lost 6 bases and J lost 7, with 16 bases in between. Per germline, CDR1 SNHLY and CDR2 FYNNEI. The CDR3 has 15 amino acids. The CDR3: CASRAEDGRNSPLHF. The CDR3 nucleotides are TGTGCCAGCAGGGCGGAGGACGGCCGAAATTCACCCCTCCACTTT.

This clone was seen only once. This chain joins TRBV4-1 and TRBJ2-1, with 7 bases lining up with TRBD1. The CDR3 has 14 amino acids. Looked up from germline, CDR1 is MGHRA and CDR2 is YSYEKL. Germline trimming cut 1 base from V and 8 bases from J; bases unmatched to any gene: 5. The CDR3: CASSQADRFDEQFF. The CDR3 DNA is TGCGCCAGCAGCCAAGCGGACAGGTTCGATGAGCAGTTCTTC.

The chain is built from TRBV12-3 or TRBV12-4 and TRBJ2-7; 7 bases match TRBD2. V dropped 5 bases and J dropped 5; count of bases not matched to a gene: 6. The CDR3 spans 13 residues. The CDR3 DNA sequence: TGTGCCAGCAGTGGCCCGGGAGGCAACGAGCAGTACTTC. Its protein is CASSGPGGNEQYF.

The chain couples TRBV11-1 to TRBJ2-5; perhaps TRBD2 as D (6 bases). Germline V gene sequence: CDR1 SGHAT, CDR2 FQDESV (reference sequence). The V end lost 7 bases, the J end lost 2 bases, and 20 bases lay between the germline ends. This CDR3 has 16 amino acids. In nucleotides, the CDR3 is TGTGCCAGCACCGAGCGAGGCCAGCGGGCACAAGAGACCCAGTACTTC. Its protein product is CASTERGQRAQETQYF.

This chain links TRBV28 with TRBJ1-4; no definite D call. The CDR3 sequence is 16 residues long. Germline lookup yields CDR1 MDHEN and CDR2 SYDVKM. Deletions cut 5 bases from V and 8 bases from J, with 21 bases between. As DNA, the CDR3 is TGTGCCAGCAGTCTCTCTTCGGTGGGGAGGGAGGAAAAACTGTTTTTT. Protein: CASSLSSVGREEKLFF.

The chain links TRBV5-4 to TRBJ2-1; 14 nucleotides agree with TRBD2. The CDR3 totals 16 residues. In germline, CDR1 is SGHNT, CDR2 YYREEE (reference sequence). Unmatched junction bases numbered 4, after V lost 1 base and J lost 7 bases. CDR3 in DNA: TGTGCCAGCAGCTTGCCGACTAGCGGGAGGGCGAATGAGCAGTTCTTC. Residues: CASSLPTSGRANEQFF.

The genes are TRBV7-8 and TRBJ2-7, with 10 bases matching TRBD2. Germline V lookup: CDR1 SGHVS, CDR2 FQNEAQ. After removal of 5 bases from V and 7 bases from J, the junction contained 14 bases not matched to a gene. The length of the CDR3 is 16 residues. The CDR3 DNA reads TGTGCCAGCAGCCCTATCGGTCTAGCGGGAGCGGGGGAGCAGTACTTC. Amino acid sequence: CASSPIGLAGAGEQYF.

The chain employs TRBV4-3 and TRBJ2-7; 7 bases map to TRBD1. The CDR3 loop spans 16 amino acids. V was pared by 4 bases and J by 1 base, with 10 bases of the junction left unmatched. The germline gives CDR1 LGHNA, CDR2 YSLEER. This CDR3 reads CASSPRTGVGSYEQYF. The CDR3 bases are TGCGCCAGCAGCCCGCGAACAGGGGTAGGGTCCTACGAGCAGTACTTC.

This clone has only a few counts. CDR3 region: CASSPGQTYEQYF. The DNA of the CDR3 is TGTGCCAGCAGCCCGGGACAGACATACGAGCAGTACTTC. This chain links TRBV12-3 or TRBV12-4 with TRBJ2-7; TRBD1 agrees at 7 bases. V dropped 6 bases and J dropped 4; count of bases not matched to a gene: 6. This CDR3 spans 13 amino acids.